The next 3 T cell receptor beta chains were all read from a single sample in a study of CD8 T cells in Susac syndrome. Random hexamers primed reverse transcription of 0.5 to 1 ug RNA. One entry per CDR3 protein results from TCRdb running MiXCR on the immunoSEQ multiplex PCR reads. The sample lists tens of thousands of distinct CDR3 sequences, 95% occurring once. Specimen: CD8+ T cells from PBMCs. All receptors derive from a human donor with Susac syndrome.

The chain employs TRBV13 and TRBJ2-7; weak D call: TRBD1 (5 bases). The CDR3 is 13 residues long. Germline V lookup: CDR1 PRHDT, CDR2 FYEKMQ (reference sequence). With 4 bases removed from V and 5 bases from J, the gap between germline ends came to 12 bases. In DNA, the CDR3 is TGTGCCAGCAGCTCAGGGTTTGACGACGAGCAGTACTTC. Translated, it gives CASSSGFDDEQYF.

The rearrangement uses TRBV5-6 and TRBJ2-7, with TRBD2 matching over 10 bases. The germline CDR1 and CDR2 sequences are SGHDT and YYEEEE. The CDR3 extends over 16 amino acids. V lost 3 bases to trimming and J lost 3 bases; unmatched junction nucleotides: 9. The CDR3 reads CASSSPSGSNFYEQYF. DNA for the CDR3: TGTGCCAGCAGCTCCCCTAGCGGGAGTAATTTCTACGAGCAGTACTTC.

V is TRBV5-1 and J is TRBJ1-5; the D gene is possibly TRBD1 (6 bases). The CDR3 is 16 residues long. Trimming took off 4 bases at V and 3 bases at J, with 17 bases between the two ends. In germline, CDR1 is SGHRS, CDR2 YFSETQ. CDR3 bases: TGCGCCAGCAGCGTCGGGACACTGTATACCAATCAGCCCCAGCATTTT. Protein sequence: CASSVGTLYTNQPQHF.